These 12 T cell receptor beta chains share one sample of origin, sequenced in a study of radiation and T cells in renal cell carcinoma. Time point described: blood 2 weeks post-SBRT. The treatment: 15 Gy SBRT to primary tumor, nephrectomy 4 weeks later. Produced via immunoSEQ multiplex PCR; TCRdb's table is partial and in-frame only. The sample shows some 75,000 clones, 82% of them seen only once. The sample in question was blood, obtained from a patient whose treatment included radiotherapy and nephrectomy. All receptors come from a man in his 60s with renal cell carcinoma.

V is TRBV29-1 and J is TRBJ2-5, with no clear D. The J call may be wrong; the DNA end is better matched by TRBJ2-7. CDR3 length: 11 residues. Germline V lookup: CDR1 SQVTM, CDR2 ANQGSEA. CDR3 residues: CSVEEFYEQYF. CDR3 DNA: TGCAGCGTTGAAGAATTCTACGAGCAGTACTTC.

The chain links TRBV5-1 to TRBJ2-2; a weak D match, TRBD2 (6 bases). Trimming pared 0 bases from V and 3 bases from J, leaving 6 bases between. The germline CDR1 and CDR2 sequences are SGHRS and YFSETQ. The CDR3 consists of 14 residues. This CDR3 is CASSLVADTGELFF. CDR3 nucleotide sequence: TGCGCCAGCAGCTTGGTAGCGGACACCGGGGAGCTGTTTTTT.

There are a few counts of this clone. The V gene is TRBV5-1, the J gene TRBJ2-5, with D possibly matching TRBD2 (6 bases). Germline loops: CDR1 SGHRS, CDR2 YFSETQ. The V end lost 4 bases, the J end lost 1 base, and 14 bases lay between the germline ends. This CDR3 has 15 amino acids. This CDR3 is CASSPLPGVQETQYF. For the CDR3, the DNA is TGCGCCAGCAGCCCACTCCCGGGGGTCCAAGAGACCCAGTACTTC.

The chain recombines TRBV6-5 with TRBJ1-5; no reliable D call. With 5 bases removed from V and 1 base from J, the gap between germline ends came to 3 bases. The CDR3 is 12 residues long. Germline-derived CDR1 and CDR2 are MNHEY and SVGAGI. The chain's CDR3 is CASSRSNQPQHF. In nucleotides, the CDR3 is TGTGCCAGCAGTAGAAGCAATCAGCCCCAGCATTTT.

This sequence joins TRBV10-1 and TRBJ1-1; D not resolved. CDR3 size: 17 residues. The germline V and J ends were trimmed by 0 bases and 1 base, with 15 bases remaining between them. CDR1 WNHNN and CDR2 SYGVQD come from the germline V gene (reference sequence). CDR3 residues: CASSESKLGRRNTEAFF. The CDR3 DNA sequence: TGCGCCAGCAGTGAGTCGAAACTGGGCAGGAGGAACACTGAAGCTTTCTTT.

The J gene is TRBJ2-5, the V gene TRBV4-3, with D possibly matching TRBD2 (5 bases). This CDR3 is 14 amino acids long. CDR1 and CDR2 from the germline V gene are LGHNA and YSLEER. V was clipped by 0 bases and J by 6 bases, with 11 bases between them. The CDR3 bases are TGCGCCAGCAGCCAAGAGTCGGGCGGGCAGACCCAGTACTTC. Translating it yields CASSQESGGQTQYF.

For the CDR3, the DNA is TGCGCCAGCAGCCAAGATAGTGGTCACAATGAGCAGTTCTTC. Translation: CASSQDSGHNEQFF. The chain is built from TRBV4-3 and TRBJ2-1; D unclear. The germline CDR1 and CDR2 sequences are LGHNA and YSLEER. Trimming removed 0 bases at V and 5 bases at J, with 8 bases between. There are 14 residues in the CDR3.

The chain is built from TRBV7-3 and TRBJ1-1, with D possibly being TRBD1 (6 bases). V was cut by 6 bases and J by 4 bases, with 24 bases left in between. Germline V gene sequence: CDR1 SGHTA, CDR2 FQGTGA. The CDR3 is 17 amino acids. CDR3 sequence reads: CASSLSPVGGLSTEAFF. CDR3 DNA sequence: TGTGCCAGCAGTTTATCCCCTGTGGGGGGCTTGAGCACTGAAGCTTTCTTT.

V and J are TRBV15 and TRBJ2-2; D is unresolved. The V and J ends lost 5 bases and 0 bases respectively, with 7 bases between them. Looked up from germline, CDR1 is LNHNV and CDR2 is YYDKDF (reference sequence). This CDR3 spans 14 amino acids. CDR3 loop: CATSARSNTGELFF. DNA of the CDR3: TGTGCCACCAGCGCCCGATCGAACACCGGGGAGCTGTTTTTT.

J is TRBJ1-5 and V is TRBV7-2; D uncertain. The CDR3 contains 15 residues. Germline V gene sequence: CDR1 SGHTA, CDR2 FQGNSA. V was shortened by 5 bases and J by 0 bases, with 11 bases between the two germline ends. CDR3 DNA sequence: TGTGCCAGCAGCCTCGACGGGCATAGCAATCAGCCCCAGCATTTT. Its protein product is CASSLDGHSNQPQHF.

The chain links TRBV5-6 to TRBJ2-3; 7 bases map to TRBD1. Trimming took 5 bases from V and 2 from J; bases not matched to a gene: 11. There are 16 residues in the CDR3. Germline CDR1 and CDR2: SGHDT and YYEEEE. The CDR3 loop is CASRNRNRGDTDTQYF. In DNA, the CDR3 is TGTGCCAGCAGAAACCGTAACAGGGGCGACACAGATACGCAGTATTTT.

In the case of this clone: The junction departs from the called germline gene at one end, perhaps through a read error. J is TRBJ2-1 and V is TRBV27; D possibly uses TRBD1 or TRBD2 (6 bases each). This CDR3 spans 13 amino acids. Germline CDR1 MNHEY, CDR2 SMNVEV (reference sequence). The CDR3 DNA reads as TGTGCCAGCAGCTTATCTACCGGGGGCTGGCAGTTCTTC. Translated, it gives CASSLSTGGWQFF.